This TCR beta chain was observed in a study of human T cells and chemical hapten exposure (dated by TCRdb to about 2021). Notes on the research overall: For sensitization, 2% DPC in acetone was applied to a roughly 2 cm by roughly 2 cm area of upper inner arm skin. Throughout the study period of around 24 weeks, patients also received therapeutic DPC doses to the scalp every week. Patch tests used Finn chambers with 0.01% DPC on the upper back, scored after 6 days by International Contact Dermatitis Research Group standards. Most of the patients in the cohort were female, and the cohort covered alopecia areata with under or over 50% scalp involvement, alopecia totalis and alopecia universalis. Libraries were pooled for sequencing, and per-sample TCR yields varied mainly because of small differences in library volumes within the pool. Peripheral blood TCR repertoire changes were tracked in vivo in alopecia patients during primary and secondary sensitization to the hapten diphenylcyclopropenone (DPC). Blood was sampled from patients pre-sensitization (week 0) and at 2, 6 and about 24 weeks after DPC sensitization. Blood for TCR sequencing was provided by twenty-nine alopecia patients at one to four time points (pre-sensitization, 2, 6 and 24 weeks).

Relative to germline, V is missing 2 bases and J is missing 0 bases, with 2 bases of the junction outside any gene match. The CDR3 goes from the cysteine to the phenylalanine over 16 residues. Only the CDR3 portion is preserved as DNA: 48 bases, with reading frame beginning at the first base. Sequences ENHRY (CDR1) and SYGVKD (CDR2) are obtained from the germline V gene. Only a few counts were recorded for this clonotype. Its antigen is unknown. There are no base qualities to consult, and no much larger clone falls within one base. What the work shows at the level of the full study, not this receptor alone: All patients had alopecia, a presumed autoimmune disease, so their immune response might differ from that of healthy individuals. Patch test score correlated positively with the number of PT1 expanded TCRs, reaching significance at thresholds 8, 16 and 32 but not at 4. Significantly more large CDR3 similarity clusters were formed by expanded TCRs than by pre-sensitization or healthy control sets, consistent with antigen-driven responses. DPC sensitization did not change how many TCRs were above 1 in 1000 frequency, and no evidence was found of alterations in global repertoire structure. Repeated subsampling changed both the strength of the expansion versus patch-test correlation and the threshold at which the correlation became significant.

Library creation used RACE. The sequencer was a NextSeq 500. During library preparation, unique molecular identifiers were attached to individual cDNA molecules so that TCRs could be counted in a quantitative, reproducible way. From each blood RNA sample, both TCR alpha and TCR beta chains were sequenced. As for the authors' bioinformatics: Samples had a median of roughly 100,000 TCRs, with a range from 23,224 to 690,600. The Decombinator software suite was used to annotate V, J and CDR3 in the TCR reads. For PS versus PT1 abundance plots, all samples were subsampled to the same number of TCRs (28,000). TCRs were defined as expanded if absent before sensitization and observed at least eight times at the 2-week time point. Using fastp trimming at Q25 and MiXCR clonotype assembly, TCRdb reanalyzed the public sequencing data and kept in-frame beta chains. Rows matching on CDR3 protein sequence are summarized as one entry with the most common DNA and genes. TCRdb's processing, not the authors', yielded these V and J calls. The sample includes around 200,000 distinct CDR3 sequences, with around 25% observed a single time. The ten biggest clones cover 2% to 3% of the sample.

The sample's time point label is to be understood as: patch test 3, about 24 weeks after DPC sensitization. The treatment or condition label here, explained by the study, means: therapeutic diphenylcyclopropenone sensitization with weekly scalp DPC. At every patch-test visit, the blood draw took place before the patch test was put on. Patients were eligible if aged 18 to 70, diagnosed with alopecia and judged suitable for DPC therapy, and pregnant patients were excluded. Unfractionated whole blood was collected in Tempus Blood RNA tubes, and total RNA was extracted from that blood. This receptor chain uses TRBV10-3 and TRBJ1-3; 9 of the junction bases match TRBD1. The specimen comprised whole blood, sampled in connection with sensitization to the hapten diphenylcyclopropenone (DPC). The clonotype was recovered from a woman between 40 and 55 years old with alopecia areata. Some clones in this sample may be carry-over from other donors' samples. The CDR3 here reads CAISEGQGLSGNTIYF. Read as DNA, the sequence is TGTGCCATCAGTGAGGGACAGGGGCTCTCTGGAAACACCATATATTTT.